The 8 T cell receptor beta chains listed next were all sequenced from one sample in a study of T cells after yellow fever vaccination. TCRdb re-analysed the 5' RACE reads in MiXCR, keeping a single row per CDR3 protein. The table records around 340,000 distinct CDR3 sequences, approximately 13% of them present only once. The sample in question was CD4+ T cells sorted from PBMCs, obtained 15 days after the yellow fever booster vaccination. Receptors were obtained from a man younger than 35 who received the YFV17D yellow fever vaccine.

This clonotype appeared a few times. The chain combines TRBV5-1 with TRBJ2-7; 8 bases agree with TRBD1. The V and J ends lost 4 bases and 6 bases, in that order; junction bases with no gene match: 6. The CDR3 spans 13 residues. Germline lookup yields CDR1 SGHRS and CDR2 YFSETQ. The DNA for the CDR3 is TGCGCCAGCAGCGGAGGACAGGGTGGCGAGCAGTACTTC. This gives the protein CASSGGQGGEQYF.

The sample holds a few counts of this clonotype. The CDR3 sequence is CASSSWDARETQYF. In DNA form, the CDR3 reads TGCGCCAGCAGCTCCTGGGACGCCCGGGAGACCCAGTACTTC. The rearrangement links TRBV5-1 to TRBJ2-5; D might be TRBD1 or TRBD2, each matching 5 bases. Trimming stripped 3 bases from V and 5 bases from J, with 14 bases between. The CDR3 consists of 14 residues. Germline loops: CDR1 SGHRS, CDR2 YFSETQ.

The DNA of the CDR3 is TGTGCCAGCAGCCTATGGACAGGGGGCAACTATGGCTACACCTTC. Protein sequence: CASSLWTGGNYGYTF. This sequence joins TRBV7-2 and TRBJ1-2, with 11 bases fitting TRBD1. With 5 bases clipped from V and 2 bases from J, the junction kept 4 bases outside the gene matches. The CDR3 consists of 15 residues. From germline, CDR1 is SGHTA and CDR2 FQGNSA.

The gene calls are TRBV7-9 and TRBJ1-2; maybe TRBD1 (5 bases). Germline values: CDR1 SEHNR, CDR2 FQNEAQ (reference sequence). Trimming stripped 4 bases from V and 4 bases from J, with 13 bases between. This CDR3 is 14 amino acids long. The CDR3 here is CASSSGTFGYGYTF. As DNA, the CDR3 is TGTGCCAGCAGCTCCGGGACTTTTGGCTATGGCTACACCTTC.

This clonotype turned up a few times. V and J are TRBV11-3 and TRBJ2-2; 9 positions match TRBD1. Trimming removed 1 base from V and 1 base from J; junction bases left unmatched: 4. Looked up from germline, CDR1 is SGHNT and CDR2 is YENEEA. The length of the CDR3 is 17 residues. Here the CDR3 reads CASSLAGQGWNTGELFF. For the CDR3, the DNA is TGTGCCAGCAGCTTAGCGGGACAGGGCTGGAACACCGGGGAGCTGTTTTTT.

This clonotype was seen a handful of times. In nucleotides, the CDR3 is TGTGCCAGCAGCTCCGACTACCTACGCACAGATACGCAGTATTTT. Translating gives CASSSDYLRTDTQYF. The rearrangement links TRBV7-2 to TRBJ2-3; TRBD2 might be the D (5 bases). V gave up 4 bases and J gave up 1 base, with 12 bases separating them. The V gene's germline CDR1 is SGHTA and CDR2 FQGNSA. This CDR3 comprises 15 residues.

DNA for the CDR3: TGTGCCAGCAGCACTCTGGGACAGGGGAACACTGAAGCTTTCTTT. It translates to CASSTLGQGNTEAFF. The J gene is TRBJ1-1, the V gene TRBV7-2, with 9 bases identical to TRBD1. The CDR3 length is 15 residues. The V and J ends lost 5 bases and 1 base, in that order; junction bases with no gene match: 5. Germline lookup yields CDR1 SGHTA and CDR2 FQGNSA.

In its sample, this clonotype was seen a few times. V and J are TRBV9 and TRBJ2-3; no reliable D call. Germline V CDR1 and CDR2: SGDLS, YYNGEE. V lost 3 bases and J lost 1, with 9 bases in between. The length of the CDR3 is 14 residues. CDR3 coding DNA: TGTGCCAGCAGCGCCAGCTTTCGCACAGATACGCAGTATTTT. It is translated as CASSASFRTDTQYF.